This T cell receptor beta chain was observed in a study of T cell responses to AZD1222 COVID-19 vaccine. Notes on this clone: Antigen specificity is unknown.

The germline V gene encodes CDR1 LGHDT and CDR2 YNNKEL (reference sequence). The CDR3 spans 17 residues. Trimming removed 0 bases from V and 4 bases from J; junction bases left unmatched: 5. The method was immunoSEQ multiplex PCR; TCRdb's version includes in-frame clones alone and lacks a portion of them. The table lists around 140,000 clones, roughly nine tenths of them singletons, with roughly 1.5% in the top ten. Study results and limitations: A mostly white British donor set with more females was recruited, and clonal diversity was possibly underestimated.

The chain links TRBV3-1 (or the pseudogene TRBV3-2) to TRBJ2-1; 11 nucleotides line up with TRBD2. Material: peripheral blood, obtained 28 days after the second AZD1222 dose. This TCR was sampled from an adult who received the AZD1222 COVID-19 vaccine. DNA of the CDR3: TGTGCCAGCAGCCAAGATACTAGCGGGAGTATTTACAATGAGCAGTTCTTC. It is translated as CASSQDTSGSIYNEQFF.